A single sample is the source of the 16 T cell receptor beta chains below, sequenced in a study of blood T cell repertoires in COVID-19. Using immunoSEQ multiplex PCR, the repertoire was profiled, and TCRdb retains in-frame clones only, with some absent. The table has some 200,000 clones, around 85% seen once. The sequenced sample was peripheral blood. The receptors were sampled from a woman in her sixties or seventies with acute or convalescent COVID-19.

The chain uses TRBV30 and TRBJ1-4, with 7 bases identical to TRBD1. The V gene end was trimmed by 1 base and the J gene end by 7 bases; junction bases not matched to a gene: 3. The CDR3 is 13 residues long. Germline V CDR1 and CDR2: GTSNPN, SVGIG (reference sequence). CDR3 in amino acids: CAWSAGGGEKLFF. The CDR3 nucleotides read TGTGCCTGGAGTGCAGGGGGTGGTGAAAAACTGTTTTTT.

This sequence joins TRBV7-2 and TRBJ1-5, with a weak D call TRBD1 (5 bases). Trimming shortened V by 1 base and J by 4 bases, and 11 bases separated the two germline ends. The V gene's germline CDR1 is SGHTA and CDR2 FQGNSA. The CDR3 is made up of 15 amino acids. The CDR3, as DNA: TGTGCCAGCAGCTTAGATGCAGGGAATAATCAGCCCCAGCATTTT. Its translation is CASSLDAGNNQPQHF.

V gene TRBV9 combines with J gene TRBJ2-7; TRBD1 aligns across 8 bases. Germline V gene lookup returns CDR1 SGDLS and CDR2 YYNGEE. V gave up 0 bases and J gave up 6 bases; unmatched junction bases: 17. The CDR3 sequence is 18 residues long. CDR3 in DNA: TGTGCCAGCAGCGTAGAGAGGGGGGCAGGGGGCTATACCACCGAGCAGTACGTC. Protein: CASSVERGAGGYTTEQYV.

This clone was observed a handful of times. The chain uses TRBV7-9 and TRBJ1-2; 11 bases agree with TRBD1. The trim removed 5 bases at V and 7 bases at J, leaving 15 bases unmatched. The CDR3 loop spans 17 amino acids. Germline CDR1 and CDR2: SEHNR and FQNEAQ (reference sequence). CDR3 residues: CASSPIRDRGGFGGYTF. The CDR3 DNA reads TGTGCCAGCAGCCCCATCCGGGACAGGGGGGGATTCGGTGGCTACACCTTC.

The chain recombines TRBV19 with TRBJ1-3; D is possibly TRBD1 (5 bases). Germline V gene data show CDR1 as LNHDA and CDR2 as SQIVND (reference sequence). V lost 5 bases to trimming and J lost 1 base, with 12 bases between them. This CDR3 has 15 amino acids. The CDR3 DNA is TGTGCCAGTAGTCTACAGGCGAAATCTGGAAACACCATATATTTT. It is translated as CASSLQAKSGNTIYF.

The rearrangement joins TRBV10-3 to TRBJ1-2, with a possible D match to TRBD1 (6 bases). In germline, CDR1 is ENHRY, CDR2 SYGVKD. The ends were cut back, 10 bases at V and 3 bases at J, with 15 bases in the middle. The CDR3 covers 13 residues. CDR3 protein: CATTPDRDYGYTF. The CDR3 DNA reads TGTGCCACCACGCCGGACAGAGACTATGGCTACACCTTC.

The genes are TRBV7-6 and TRBJ2-5; TRBD2 aligns across 7 bases. Germline-derived CDR1 and CDR2 are SGHVS and FNYEAQ. This CDR3 region has 15 residues. The trim removed 8 bases at V and 4 bases at J, leaving 13 bases unmatched. CDR3 region: CASGKGAGVGETQYF. CDR3 nucleotides: TGTGCCAGCGGGAAAGGGGCGGGAGTGGGAGAGACCCAGTACTTC.

The chain joins TRBV13 to TRBJ2-7, with D possibly being TRBD2 (6 bases). This CDR3 comprises 14 residues. The V gene's germline CDR1 is PRHDT and CDR2 FYEKMQ (reference sequence). V gave up 5 bases and J gave up 3 bases, with 14 bases separating them. CDR3 in amino acids: CASSLRDGGYEQYV. The CDR3 DNA reads as TGTGCCAGCAGCCTCAGAGACGGGGGCTACGAGCAGTACGTC.

The chain uses TRBV5-1 and TRBJ1-3, with 8 bases fitting TRBD1. J lost 3 bases, V lost 4 bases, and 12 bases had no gene match. The CDR3 is 17 residues long. In germline, CDR1 is SGHRS, CDR2 YFSETQ. CDR3 coding DNA: TGCGCCAGCAGCGCGGGGCAGTGGACAGGGTATGGAAACACCATATATTTT. This encodes CASSAGQWTGYGNTIYF. The full variable domain, in which reference TRBV5-1 and TRBJ1-3 provide the parts outside the CDR3, is KAGVTQTPRYLIKTRGQQVTLSCSPISGHRSVSWYQQTPGQGLQFLFEYFSETQRNKGNFPGRFSGRQFSNSRSEMNVSTLELGDSALYLCASSAGQWTGYGNTIYFGEGSWLTVV.

The genes are TRBV5-5 and TRBJ2-1, with TRBD1 matching over 12 bases. In germline, CDR1 is SGHKS, CDR2 YYEKEE (reference sequence). The CDR3 contains 19 residues. Losses at the gene ends were 0 bases for V and 0 bases for J; bases not matched to a gene: 7. CDR3 sequence reads: CASSLGGQGALSSYNEQFF. For the CDR3, the DNA is TGTGCCAGCAGCTTGGGGGGACAGGGGGCTCTGAGCTCCTACAATGAGCAGTTCTTC.

This chain joins TRBV7-2 and TRBJ2-5; 11 nucleotides line up with TRBD2. Germline loops: CDR1 SGHTA, CDR2 FQGNSA. The length of the CDR3 is 16 residues. Germline trimming cut 4 bases from V and 3 bases from J; bases unmatched to any gene: 7. The CDR3 bases are TGTGCCAGCAGCTCCAGGTCTAGCGGGAGGAAAGAGACCCAGTACTTC. It is translated as CASSSRSSGRKETQYF.

The chain combines TRBV5-1 with TRBJ1-1; 8 bases are a match to TRBD1. Germline CDR1 is SGHRS and CDR2 is YFSETQ. This CDR3 is 15 amino acids long. The V and J ends lost 5 bases and 4 bases, in that order; junction bases with no gene match: 10. The CDR3 reads CASRIQGAESTEAFF. CDR3 nucleotides: TGCGCCAGCAGAATTCAGGGGGCTGAATCCACTGAAGCTTTCTTT.

DNA of the CDR3: TGTGCCAGCAGCCCCCTGAGGGGACTAGCGTATAATGAGCAGTTCTTC. Translated, it gives CASSPLRGLAYNEQFF. The chain recombines TRBV4-2 with TRBJ2-1; 10 bases are a match to TRBD2. CDR1 is LGHNA and CDR2 is YNFKEQ in the germline V gene. CDR3 length: 16 residues. Germline trimming cut 4 bases from V and 7 bases from J; bases unmatched to any gene: 10.

J is TRBJ1-2 and V is TRBV3-1 (or the pseudogene TRBV3-2); D gene uncertain. V was clipped by 1 base and J by 3 bases, with 12 bases between them. The CDR3 covers 15 residues. Germline V gives CDR1 LGHDT, CDR2 YNNKEL (reference sequence). The CDR3 bases are TGTGCCAGCAGCCAAGCGGGAGTCCTGGACTATGGCTACACCTTC. Translated, it gives CASSQAGVLDYGYTF.

The chain employs TRBV10-2 and TRBJ1-2, with 7 bases identical to TRBD1. The CDR3 extends over 14 amino acids. With V trimmed by 10 bases and J by 1 base, 9 bases remained unmatched. Germline V gene data show CDR1 as WSHSY and CDR2 as SAAADI. This CDR3 reads CATKIGTDNYGYTF. CDR3 coding DNA: TGCGCCACCAAAATAGGGACAGATAACTATGGCTACACCTTC.

This clone showed up just a few times. The CDR3 DNA is TGCGCCAGCAGCCAAGGCTTGGCAGATCGCTCCTACGAGCAGTACTTC. It yields the protein CASSQGLADRSYEQYF. This chain joins TRBV4-1 and TRBJ2-7; D is undetermined. V was cut by 1 base and J by 0 bases, with 13 bases left in between. The CDR3 is 16 amino acids. The germline V gene encodes CDR1 MGHRA and CDR2 YSYEKL.